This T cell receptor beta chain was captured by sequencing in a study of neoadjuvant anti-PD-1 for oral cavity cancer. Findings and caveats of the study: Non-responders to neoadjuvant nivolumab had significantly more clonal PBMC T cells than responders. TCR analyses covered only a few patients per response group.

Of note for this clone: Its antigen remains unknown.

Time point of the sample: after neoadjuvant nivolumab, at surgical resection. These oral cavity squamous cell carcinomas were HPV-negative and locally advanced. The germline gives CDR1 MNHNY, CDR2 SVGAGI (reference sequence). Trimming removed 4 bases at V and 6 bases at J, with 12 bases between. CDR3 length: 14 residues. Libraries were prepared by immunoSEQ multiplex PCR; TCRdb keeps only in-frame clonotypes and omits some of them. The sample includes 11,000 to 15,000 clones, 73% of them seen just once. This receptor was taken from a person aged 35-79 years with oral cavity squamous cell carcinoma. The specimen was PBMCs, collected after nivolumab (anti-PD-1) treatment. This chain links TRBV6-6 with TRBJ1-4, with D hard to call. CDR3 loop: CASSWRKADEKLFF. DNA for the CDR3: TGTGCCAGCAGTTGGAGGAAGGCTGATGAAAAACTGTTTTTT.